This TCR beta chain was retrieved from a study of OX40 agonist ivuxolimab in advanced cancers. The study's findings and limits: Clonal expansion in partial responders at 0.1-3.0 mg/kg ranked among the lowest. Both blood CD4+ and CD8+ T cells showed clonal growth by week 6 at 0.1 to 3.0 mg/kg.

A word on this clone: The antigen is unknown.

Method: immunoSEQ multiplex PCR; TCRdb's copy keeps in-frame clones and lacks some. This table holds some 42,000 clones, 82% found once. Germline V gene lookup returns CDR1 MNHEY and CDR2 SVGAGI. V was clipped by 5 bases and J by 10 bases, with 17 bases between them. The CDR3 spans 13 residues. Here the sequenced sample was CD4+ or CD8+ T cells sorted from blood, taken in a trial of the OX40 agonist ivuxolimab. The chain couples TRBV6-5 to TRBJ1-1; D is perhaps TRBD1 (5 bases). This TCR was sampled from an adult with an advanced solid tumor such as melanoma, head and neck, liver or kidney cancer. The chain's CDR3 is CASSPRLGGGAFF. The CDR3 DNA follows: TGTGCCAGCAGTCCCCGGTTGGGGGGAGGAGCTTTCTTT.